This T cell receptor (beta chain) was recorded in a study of siplizumab effects on memory and regulatory T cells. Profiling relied on immunoSEQ multiplex PCR, and the TCRdb table lists in-frame clones only, not all of them. This sample carries about 50,000 clones, about 88% of them seen once, and the ten largest clones take roughly 0.37%. This clone has a single count. Other DNA sequences in the same sample also yield this CDR3. CDR3 length equals 15 residues. Trimming cost V 1 base and J 0 bases, with 11 bases left between them. The germline V gene has CDR1 SGHDT and CDR2 YYEEEE. The source material was naive CD8+ T cells sorted from blood. The V and J genes are TRBV5-6 and TRBJ2-7; D ambiguous. This sequence was found in a human donor in good health. Here the CDR3 reads CASSLIRGFSYEQYF. The CDR3 bases are TGTGCCAGCAGCTTGATCCGCGGCTTCTCCTACGAGCAGTACTTC. The whole variable domain, filled in from reference TRBV5-6 and TRBJ2-7, reads DAGVTQSPTHLIKTRGQQVTLRCSPKSGHDTVSWYQQALGQGPQFIFQYYEEEERQRGNFPDRFSGHQFPNYSSELNVNALLLGDSALYLCASSLIRGFSYEQYFGPGTRLTVT.